The subject of this entry is one T cell receptor beta chain. Its antigen has not been determined. There are no base qualities to consult, and no much larger clone falls within one base. TCRbeta CDR3 regions were amplified from genomic DNA using the immunoSEQ Assay, a bias-controlled multiplex PCR. The published analysis was carried out like this. The number of nucleated cells in each sample was estimated by amplification of reference gene primers within the assay. Sequence reads were collapsed and filtered to measure the absolute abundance of every unique TCRbeta CDR3 rearrangement. For each sample, productive Simpson clonality was calculated as the square root of Simpson's diversity index over productive rearrangements. TCRdb's version of the immuneACCESS table is confined to in-frame rearrangements and falls short of the full clone set. An unresolved V gene accounts for under half of the shortfall where checked; the remainder is of unknown origin. Clonal size and the V and J genes are those of that table, whereas D and trimming came from the DNA. A total of tens of thousands of clones appear in this sample, 86% of them only once. The top ten clones comprise around 2.7% of the sample.

V and J lose 1 base and 3 bases, and a span of 10 bases separates them. CDR1 and CDR2 were assigned from the germline V gene as KGHSH and LQKENI. The CDR3 measures 14 amino acids from cysteine to phenylalanine. The sequence is cut down to CDR3 DNA, 42 bases in frame from base 1. This sample was included in a study of blood T cell repertoires in COVID-19 (dated by TCRdb to about 2020). Study-wide context: Samples from collaborators originated in the United States, Italy and Spain and spanned both the acute and convalescent phases of COVID-19. The prospective study material was composed of cDNA or gDNA derived from T cells, B-cell-depleted T cells, or PBMCs. The dataset comprised deeply sampled blood TCRbeta repertoires from subjects exposed to, actively infected with, or recovered from COVID-19. A freely available public database, intended as a resource for researchers studying the immune response to SARS-CoV-2, is where the repertoires were released. The samples were drawn from the first 160 participants of the ongoing ImmuneRACE study and from under 1,500 subjects provided by 6 global collaborators. A de-identified subject ID, COVID-19 status, age in years and sex were almost always included in the sample metadata. HLA class I and class II types, where available, came from metadata supplied by the sample provider rather than from assay-based typing. Results and caveats for the whole study, not just this receptor: Clinical and demographic metadata were provided uncurated, with the amount varying by source and participant.

Each collaborating institution followed its own protocols to collect whole blood in K2EDTA tubes. For TCRbeta analysis, collaborators shipped samples in one of three forms: frozen whole blood, isolated PBMCs, or DNA extracted from either of those sample types. This sequence was found in a man older than 75 with acute or convalescent COVID-19. Input material: peripheral blood. The rearrangement joined TRBV18 to TRBJ2-7; no confident D gene assignment can be made. The CDR3 protein is CASSPRAGYYEQYF. The sequenced DNA: TGTGCCAGCTCACCACGAGCAGGTTACTACGAGCAGTACTTC.